Shown below are 15 T cell receptor beta chains from a single sample sequenced in a study of regulatory T cells in long-lasting Graves disease. The time point denotes: newly diagnosed GD, antithyroid drugs for less than 3 months. Following extraction of RNA from PBMCs, that RNA was used to make the TCR library. CDR3 regions were amplified by Arm-PCR using iRepertoire HTBI primers to build TCR beta libraries. TCRdb recomputed calls from the multiplex PCR reads with MiXCR, one row per CDR3 protein. The sample holds under 700,000 distinct CDR3 sequences, more than 15% seen once. These same data were also listed under a study on T cells in Graves' hyperthyroidism and ophthalmopathy.

Sequencing used peripheral blood mononuclear cells (PBMCs), obtained at new diagnosis, from a patient treated with antithyroid drugs. The receptors here all came from a woman aged 35-65 years with Graves disease.

The gene calls are TRBV10-2 and TRBJ1-6; tentatively, D is TRBD1 (5 bases). This CDR3 comprises 14 residues. V was clipped by 4 bases and J by 8 bases, with 12 bases between them. Looked up from germline, CDR1 is WSHSY and CDR2 is SAAADI. As DNA, the CDR3 is TGCGCCAGCAGTGGGGGGATAACTTATTCACCCCTCCACTTT. It is translated as CASSGGITYSPLHF.

This sequence joins TRBV4-1 and TRBJ1-4; D gene unclear. The germline CDR1 and CDR2 sequences are MGHRA and YSYEKL. Trimming removed 0 bases at V and 10 bases at J, with 9 bases between. The CDR3 runs to 13 residues. The CDR3 DNA is TGCGCCAGCAGCCAAGAGAGGCTAGGAAAACTGTTTTTT. This encodes CASSQERLGKLFF.

This clonotype has a count of ten or more. The chain employs TRBV3-1 and TRBJ1-2; no reliable D call. The CDR3 runs to 12 residues. Germline V lookup: CDR1 LGHDT, CDR2 YNNKEL (reference sequence). The ends were cut back, 4 bases at V and 8 bases at J, with 11 bases in the middle. This CDR3 is CASSLDEGGYTF. CDR3 nucleotide sequence: TGTGCCAGCAGCCTGGACGAAGGGGGCTACACCTTC.

This clonotype came up many times. V usage is TRBV20-1 and J usage is TRBJ2-7; D possibly corresponds to TRBD1 (6 bases). Germline V lookup: CDR1 DFQATT, CDR2 SNEGSKA (reference sequence). CDR3 length equals 13 residues. Trimming left V 1 base short and J 1 base short, with 8 bases between. The DNA for the CDR3 is TGCAGTGCTAGAGGGGGGCCGTCCTACGAGCAGTACTTC. Translated, it gives CSARGGPSYEQYF.

This clonotype was observed a few times. A much larger clone differs from this one at a single base, so this may be a read error. For the CDR3, the DNA is TGTGCCAGCAGTTCCGCAGGGGGCCAAGAGACCCAGTACTTC. Translation gives CASSSAGGQETQYF. The chain links TRBV12-3 or TRBV12-4 to TRBJ2-5, with TRBD1 matching over 7 bases. V dropped 4 bases and J dropped 1; count of bases not matched to a gene: 3. The length of the CDR3 is 14 residues.

The table lists this clonotype with many counts. This chain joins TRBV27 and TRBJ2-5; 13 nucleotides align to TRBD2. Germline values: CDR1 MNHEY, CDR2 SMNVEV (reference sequence). The CDR3 consists of 15 residues. The V segment lost 6 bases and the J segment 5 bases; nucleotides outside the gene matches: 6. The CDR3 DNA follows: TGTGCCAGCAGATCACTAGCGGGGGGGCCTGAGACCCAGTACTTC. The encoded protein is CASRSLAGGPETQYF.

This clonotype was found a few times. The rearrangement uses TRBV30 and TRBJ2-3; 9 bases line up with TRBD2. This CDR3 spans 16 amino acids. Germline V gene sequence: CDR1 GTSNPN, CDR2 SVGIG (reference sequence). Trimming cost V 0 bases and J 2 bases; bases outside gene matches: 6. CDR3 amino acids: CAWSVGVAGATDTQYF. In DNA form, the CDR3 reads TGTGCCTGGAGTGTAGGGGTAGCGGGGGCCACAGATACGCAGTATTTT. Full variable domain (rest looked up from reference TRBV30 and TRBJ2-3): SQTIHQWPATLVQPVGSPLSLECTVEGTSNPNLYWYRQAAGRGLQLLFYSVGIGQISSEVPQNLSASRPQDRQFILSSKKLLLSDSGFYLCAWSVGVAGATDTQYFGPGTRLTVL.

This clonotype was seen repeatedly, ten times or more. The chain carries TRBV12-3 or TRBV12-4 and TRBJ1-1; no reliable D call. The V end was cut by 6 bases, the J end by 7 bases, with 12 bases between. This CDR3 spans 12 amino acids. CDR3 DNA: TGTGCCAGCAGCCCCCACCTTTTTGAAGCTTTCTTT. This translates into CASSPHLFEAFF.

This clonotype was seen at least ten times. V usage is TRBV5-6 and J usage is TRBJ2-7; a possible D gene is TRBD2 (6 bases). Trimming left V 3 bases short and J 4 bases short, with 26 bases between. The CDR3 is made up of 18 amino acids. Germline V gene lookup returns CDR1 SGHDT and CDR2 YYEEEE. CDR3 DNA: TGTGCCAGCAGCTCCTTCTATCGCTGGGAGCGGCGGGGTTACGAGCAGTACTTC. Residues: CASSSFYRWERRGYEQYF. The full variable domain, completed using reference TRBV5-6 and TRBJ2-7, is DAGVTQSPTHLIKTRGQQVTLRCSPKSGHDTVSWYQQALGQGPQFIFQYYEEEERQRGNFPDRFSGHQFPNYSSELNVNALLLGDSALYLCASSSFYRWERRGYEQYFGPGTRLTVT.

The chain is built from TRBV25-1 and TRBJ2-3; D possibly matches TRBD1 or TRBD2 (6 bases each). V gave up 6 bases and J gave up 3 bases, with 10 bases separating them. Germline CDR1 is MGHDK and CDR2 is SYGVNS. The CDR3 sequence is 13 residues long. CDR3 DNA sequence: TGTGCCAGCAGGGGGGGCTGGACAGATACGCAGTATTTT. It is translated as CASRGGWTDTQYF.

There are many counts of this clonotype. The chain has TRBV7-8 and TRBJ1-2; 9 positions match TRBD1. Germline values: CDR1 SGHVS, CDR2 FQNEAQ. V lost 3 bases to trimming and J lost 9 bases; unmatched junction nucleotides: 8. The CDR3 runs 14 residues. The CDR3 DNA sequence: TGTGCCAGCAGCTTGGTGACGGGACAGGGACGCTACACCTTC. Encoded protein: CASSLVTGQGRYTF.

This clonotype was seen only once. V and J are TRBV29-1 and TRBJ1-1; D perhaps matches TRBD1 (6 bases). Trimming took 8 bases from V and 1 from J, leaving 14 bases between them. Germline V gives CDR1 SQVTM, CDR2 ANQGSEA. The CDR3 extends over 13 amino acids. The CDR3: CSISTGSNTEAFF. CDR3 sequence (DNA): TGCAGCATATCAACAGGGTCGAACACTGAAGCTTTCTTT.

This clonotype occurred many times. The genes are TRBV2 and TRBJ2-3; possibly TRBD1 or TRBD2 for D (7 bases each). This CDR3 is built from 14 residues. Germline V gene sequence: CDR1 SNHLY, CDR2 FYNNEI. Trimming pared 5 bases from V and 4 bases from J, leaving 13 bases between. CDR3 DNA sequence: TGTGCCAGCAGTAGGGACAGCGGGGCAGATACGCAGTATTTT. Translated, it gives CASSRDSGADTQYF.

This clonotype has ten or more counts. The CDR3: CASSVGSVNTEAFF. Here the CDR3 DNA reads TGTGCCAGCAGCGTAGGCAGTGTGAACACTGAAGCTTTCTTT. The chain joins TRBV9 to TRBJ1-1; D is undetermined. The CDR3 runs to 14 residues. Looked up from germline, CDR1 is SGDLS and CDR2 is YYNGEE. V shed 0 bases and J shed 0 bases, with 6 bases lying between them. Full variable domain (outside the CDR3, taken from reference TRBV9 and TRBJ1-1): DSGVTQTPKHLITATGQRVTLRCSPRSGDLSVYWYQQSLDQGLQFLIQYYNGEERAKGNILERFSAQQFPDLHSELNLSSLELGDSALYFCASSVGSVNTEAFFGQGTRLTVV.

The chain recombines TRBV10-3 with TRBJ2-3; 9 bases line up with TRBD2. J lost 5 bases, V lost 0 bases, and 9 bases had no gene match. The CDR3 covers 17 residues. Germline V gene data show CDR1 as ENHRY and CDR2 as SYGVKD. The CDR3 reads CAISESRRGGRGDTQYF. The DNA of the CDR3 is TGTGCCATCAGTGAGTCGAGGCGGGGGGGCCGGGGAGATACGCAGTATTTT.